The 24 T cell receptor beta chains in this list originate from one sample, sequenced in a study of regulatory T cells in long-lasting Graves disease. TCR beta libraries were built with iRepertoire HTBI primers and Arm-PCR of CDR3 regions. MiXCR was run by TCRdb on the multiplex PCR reads, yielding one entry per CDR3 protein. Of some 370,000 distinct CDR3 sequences in the sample, 10% to 15% are singletons; the top ten hold 15% to 20%. Time point in this sample: newly diagnosed GD, antithyroid drugs for less than 3 months. Making the TCR library involved RNA that had been extracted from PBMCs. The data also belong to a second study, concerning T cells in Graves' hyperthyroidism and ophthalmopathy.

This material consisted of peripheral blood mononuclear cells (PBMCs), taken at new diagnosis, from a patient treated with antithyroid drugs. Receptors were obtained from a young woman with Graves disease.

The chain carries TRBV6-9 and TRBJ2-2; the D gene could be TRBD1 or TRBD2 (5 bases each). Between the trimmed V and J ends, which lost 3 bases and 6 bases, there was a span of 8 bases. The germline gives CDR1 MNHGY, CDR2 SVAAGI. The CDR3 runs 13 residues. The CDR3 DNA is TGTGCCAGCAGTTACGGGGCAGCCGGGGAGCTGTTTTTT. This codes for CASSYGAAGELFF.

The sample holds many counts of this clonotype. The chain has TRBV11-2 and TRBJ1-5; 8 nucleotides match TRBD1. Germline trimming cut 5 bases from V and 7 bases from J; bases unmatched to any gene: 10. The CDR3 length is 15 residues. Germline CDR1 is SGHAT and CDR2 is FQNNGV. CDR3 sequence: CASSSRQGIGQPQHF. Written as DNA, the CDR3 is TGTGCCAGCAGCAGCCGACAGGGGATCGGACAGCCCCAGCATTTT.

This clonotype has a count of ten or more. This rearrangement joins TRBV2 to TRBJ2-1, with a possible D match to TRBD2 (6 bases). Germline-derived CDR1 and CDR2 are SNHLY and FYNNEI. The length of the CDR3 is 16 residues. Trimming removed 11 bases at V and 4 bases at J, with 24 bases between. DNA of the CDR3: TGTGCCGCCTTCAAGACGGGAGACAGCAGTTACAATGAGCAGTTCTTC. Encoded protein: CAAFKTGDSSYNEQFF.

This clonotype came up a few times. The J gene is TRBJ2-3, the V gene TRBV13; 8 bases fit TRBD2. CDR3 size: 16 residues. V trimming: 0 bases; J trimming: 2 bases; junction bases outside the gene matches: 4. The germline V gene has CDR1 PRHDT and CDR2 FYEKMQ (reference sequence). DNA of the CDR3: TGTGCCAGCAGCTTAGGCGGGAGGGCCCTCACAGATACGCAGTATTTT. This translates into CASSLGGRALTDTQYF.

Of note for this clonotype: A much more abundant neighbour one base away suggests this may be a read error. V gene TRBV7-8 combines with J gene TRBJ1-3; 9 bases fit TRBD1. This CDR3 spans 20 amino acids. Per germline, CDR1 SGHVS and CDR2 FQNEAQ. CDR3 in DNA: TGTGCCAGCAGCATAGCTGACCGGGACAGGGTCCCCGGTGCTGGAAACACCACATATTTT. This sequence encodes CASSIADRDRVPGAGNTTYF.

This clonotype was recorded at least ten times. J is TRBJ2-4 and V is TRBV28; D might be TRBD1 (6 bases). CDR1 and CDR2 (germline): MDHEN, SYDVKM. The CDR3 runs to 15 residues. Trimming took 10 bases from V and 0 from J, leaving 16 bases between them. This chain's CDR3 is CATYDRFLAKNIQYF. For the CDR3, the DNA is TGTGCCACCTACGACAGGTTCTTAGCCAAAAACATTCAGTACTTC.

The chain combines TRBV20-1 with TRBJ1-5; D not resolved. Germline V gene lookup returns CDR1 DFQATT and CDR2 SNEGSKA (reference sequence). CDR3 length equals 13 residues. Deletions cut 4 bases from V and 4 bases from J, with 11 bases between. DNA of the CDR3: TGCAGTGCTAACCGGGTTCCTAATCAGCCCCAGCATTTT. As protein: CSANRVPNQPQHF.

This clonotype has ten or more counts. The rearrangement joins TRBV27 to TRBJ2-1, with 9 nucleotides matching TRBD2. The CDR3 is made up of 15 amino acids. Germline assignment: CDR1 MNHEY and CDR2 SMNVEV (reference sequence). Losses at the gene ends were 5 bases for V and 0 bases for J; bases not matched to a gene: 2. Here the CDR3 DNA reads TGTGCCAGCAGTCTTAGCGGGAGCTCCTACAATGAGCAGTTCTTC. The encoded protein is CASSLSGSSYNEQFF.

In this sample, this clonotype turned up many times. The chain couples TRBV11-2 to TRBJ2-2, with 7 bases that match TRBD2. The V and J ends lost 7 bases and 5 bases, in that order; junction bases with no gene match: 13. This CDR3 contains 16 residues. Germline CDR1 and CDR2: SGHAT and FQNNGV. Here the CDR3 reads CASTHQPGAGTGELFF. In DNA form, the CDR3 reads TGTGCCAGCACACATCAACCGGGAGCGGGGACCGGGGAGCTGTTTTTT.

This clonotype was recorded many times. The chain has TRBV7-6 and TRBJ1-1; D is unresolved. In germline, CDR1 is SGHVS, CDR2 FNYEAQ. CDR3 length equals 15 residues. Trimming stripped 1 base from V and 1 base from J, with 10 bases between. CDR3 coding DNA: TGTGCCAGCAGCTTAGGGTGGCCGGGGAACACTGAAGCTTTCTTT. This gives the protein CASSLGWPGNTEAFF. Drawing the rest from reference TRBV7-6 and TRBJ1-1, the complete variable domain is GAGVSQSPRYKVTKRGQDVALRCDPISGHVSLYWYRQALGQGPEFLTYFNYEAQQDKSGLPNDRFSAERPEGSISTLTIQRTEQRDSAMYRCASSLGWPGNTEAFFGQGTRLTVV.

This clonotype was recorded a few times. The chain uses TRBV20-1 and TRBJ2-1, with D unresolved. V was cut by 6 bases and J by 0 bases, with 9 bases left in between. This CDR3 has 13 amino acids. The V gene's germline CDR1 is DFQATT and CDR2 SNEGSKA (reference sequence). The CDR3 coding sequence is TGCAGTGCCCAACCTAGCTCCTACAATGAGCAGTTCTTC. Translated: CSAQPSSYNEQFF.

There are many counts of this clonotype. The chain carries TRBV2 and TRBJ1-1; a weak D match, TRBD1 (5 bases). The CDR3 extends over 14 amino acids. V was cut by 6 bases and J by 1 base, with 12 bases left in between. Germline V gene lookup returns CDR1 SNHLY and CDR2 FYNNEI. The CDR3: CASSPGLTNTEAFF. In nucleotides, the CDR3 is TGTGCCAGCAGCCCGGGACTTACGAACACTGAAGCTTTCTTT.

This clonotype was recorded many times. The chain uses TRBV6-2 or TRBV6-3 and TRBJ1-1; no firm D call. Trimming removed 6 bases from V and 1 base from J, with 9 bases in between. The CDR3 extends over 13 amino acids. Germline V gives CDR1 MNHEY, CDR2 SVGEGT. CDR3 bases: TGTGCCAGCAGCCCCGAAACGAACACTGAAGCTTTCTTT. This gives the protein CASSPETNTEAFF.

The gene calls are TRBV27 and TRBJ1-5; TRBD1 matches at 9 bases. The CDR3 covers 15 residues. Per germline, CDR1 MNHEY and CDR2 SMNVEV (reference sequence). Trimming took 2 bases from V and 5 from J; bases not matched to a gene: 4. The CDR3 DNA reads TGTGCCAGCAGTTTAGGGACAGGGACTTATCAGCCCCAGCATTTT. It translates to CASSLGTGTYQPQHF.

This clonotype was observed at least ten times. CDR3 nucleotides: TGTGCCAGCAGTTACTCGCGGGGTTCAGGGACTGAAGCTTTCTTT. Its translation is CASSYSRGSGTEAFF. The rearrangement links TRBV6-5 to TRBJ1-1; D may be TRBD1 (5 bases). The V gene lost 0 bases and the J gene lost 5 bases, with 13 bases spanning the gap. The CDR3 is 15 amino acids. Germline V gene data show CDR1 as MNHEY and CDR2 as SVGAGI.

This clonotype occurred many times. This chain links TRBV10-1 with TRBJ1-5, with TRBD1 as a possible D gene (5 bases). CDR3 length equals 15 residues. With 4 bases removed from V and 1 base from J, the gap between germline ends came to 11 bases. Germline assignment: CDR1 WNHNN and CDR2 SYGVQD (reference sequence). For the CDR3, the DNA is TGCGCCAGCAGTGTCGGCAGGGCAAGCAATCAGCCCCAGCATTTT. It yields the protein CASSVGRASNQPQHF.

There are many counts of this clonotype. The chain joins TRBV2 to TRBJ2-7; 7 bases align to TRBD1. Germline CDR1 reads SNHLY; CDR2 reads FYNNEI. The trim removed 3 bases at V and 2 bases at J, leaving 7 bases unmatched. The CDR3 contains 15 residues. The CDR3 nucleotides read TGTGCCAGCAGTGATGGTAAAAGGGGGCCCTACGAGCAGTACGTC. Its protein product is CASSDGKRGPYEQYV.

This clonotype was seen repeatedly, ten times or more. The chain combines TRBV15 with TRBJ2-5; D uncertain. This CDR3 is 14 amino acids long. Between the trimmed V and J ends, which lost 2 bases and 5 bases, there was a span of 12 bases. Germline V gene sequence: CDR1 LNHNV, CDR2 YYDKDF (reference sequence). The CDR3 region is CATSRRVSFETQYF. The CDR3 region has the DNA TGTGCCACCAGCAGAAGGGTTAGCTTCGAGACCCAGTACTTC.

This clonotype was picked up a small number of times. The CDR3 DNA reads TGCGCCAGCAGCCAAGCCCCTCCGGGCGCCTACAATGAGCAGTTCTTC. Residues: CASSQAPPGAYNEQFF. This sequence joins TRBV4-1 and TRBJ2-1; no definite D call. This CDR3 contains 16 residues. With 1 base removed from V and 2 bases from J, the gap between germline ends came to 12 bases. Germline V lookup: CDR1 MGHRA, CDR2 YSYEKL.

V and J are TRBV12-3 or TRBV12-4 and TRBJ2-4; 7 bases match TRBD1. With V trimmed by 4 bases and J by 10 bases, 4 bases remained unmatched. CDR3 size: 12 residues. CDR3 nucleotide sequence: TGTGCCAGCAGTTCACCAGGGGGAATTCAGTACTTC. It translates to CASSSPGGIQYF.

Remarks on this clonotype: A much larger clone lies a single base off, so this may be a read error. The chain joins TRBV7-2 to TRBJ1-1; no reliable D call. Germline CDR1 and CDR2: SGHTA and FQGNSA. The CDR3 totals 15 residues. The CDR3 sequence is CASSLKGRIHTESFF. CDR3 bases: TGTGCCAGCAGCTTAAAGGGTCGCATTCACACTGAATCTTTCTTT. The entire variable domain, with the rest obtained from reference TRBV7-2 and TRBJ1-1, is as follows: GAGVSQSPSNKVTEKGKDVELRCDPISGHTALYWYRQSLGQGLEFLIYFQGNSAPDKSGLPSDRFSAERTGGSVSTLTIQRTQQEDSAVYLCASSLKGRIHTESFFGQGTRLTVV.

This clonotype appeared a few times. The chain links TRBV28 to TRBJ2-5; D is uncertain. V lost 6 bases to trimming and J lost 4 bases, with 9 bases between them. The CDR3 runs to 12 residues. Germline loops: CDR1 MDHEN, CDR2 SYDVKM. The CDR3 reads CASSDLRETQYF. CDR3 in DNA: TGTGCCAGCAGCGACTTGCGAGAGACCCAGTACTTC.

This clonotype was detected many times. V usage is TRBV28 and J usage is TRBJ2-7; possibly TRBD2 for D (6 bases). V lost 8 bases, J lost 4 bases, and 18 bases lay in between. The CDR3 runs 14 residues. The germline V gene has CDR1 MDHEN and CDR2 SYDVKM. The CDR3 bases are TGTGCCAGCTCGGGGGACCAGAGTGGGTACGAGCAGTACGTC. Translated: CASSGDQSGYEQYV.

Concerning this clonotype: This may be a read error: a much more frequent sequence differs by one nucleotide. This chain links TRBV6-2 or TRBV6-3 with TRBJ2-1; 15 bases are a match to TRBD2. This CDR3 contains 17 residues. CDR1 and CDR2 (germline): MNHEY, SVGEGT. CDR3 protein: CASSNTPGLAGGRYQSF. In nucleotides, the CDR3 is TGTGCCAGCAGTAACACACCGGGACTAGCGGGGGGCAGGTACCAGTCCTTC.